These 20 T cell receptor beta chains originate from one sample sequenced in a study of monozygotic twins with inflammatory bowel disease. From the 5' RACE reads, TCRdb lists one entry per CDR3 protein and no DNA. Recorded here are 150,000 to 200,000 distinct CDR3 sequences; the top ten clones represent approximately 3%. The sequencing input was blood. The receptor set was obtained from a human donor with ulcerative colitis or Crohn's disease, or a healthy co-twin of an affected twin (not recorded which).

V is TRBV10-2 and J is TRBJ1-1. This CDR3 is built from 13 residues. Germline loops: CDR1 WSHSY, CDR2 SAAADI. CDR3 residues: CASSEIAATEAFF.

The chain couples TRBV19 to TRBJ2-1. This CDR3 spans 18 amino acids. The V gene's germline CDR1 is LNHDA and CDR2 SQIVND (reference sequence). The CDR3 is CASMGRQFGVSSYNEQFF. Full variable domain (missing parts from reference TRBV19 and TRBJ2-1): DGGITQSPKYLFRKEGQNVTLSCEQNLNHDAMYWYRQDPGQGLRLIYYSQIVNDFQKGDIAEGYSVSREKKESFPLTVTSAQKNPTAFYLCASMGRQFGVSSYNEQFFGPGTRLTVL.

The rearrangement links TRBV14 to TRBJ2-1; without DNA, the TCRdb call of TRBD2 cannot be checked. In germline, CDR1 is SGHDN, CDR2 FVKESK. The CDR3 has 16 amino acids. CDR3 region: CASSQSLAAAYNEQFF. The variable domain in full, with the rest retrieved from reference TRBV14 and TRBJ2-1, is EAGVTQFPSHSVIEKGQTVTLRCDPISGHDNLYWYRRVMGKEIKFLLHFVKESKQDESGMPNNRFLAERTGGTYSTLKVQPAELEDSGVYFCASSQSLAAAYNEQFFGPGTRLTVL.

CDR3 residues: CASSFESGDSYEQYF. The chain recombines TRBV5-1 with TRBJ2-7. This CDR3 spans 15 amino acids. The germline V gene has CDR1 SGHRS and CDR2 YFSETQ.

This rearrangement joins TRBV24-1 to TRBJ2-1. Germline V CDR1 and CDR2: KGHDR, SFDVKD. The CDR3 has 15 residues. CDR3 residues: CATSDRVASYNEQFF.

CDR3 protein: CASSLKESSPLHF. The chain has TRBV7-9 and TRBJ1-6. This CDR3 region has 13 residues. Germline V gene data show CDR1 as SEHNR and CDR2 as FQNEAQ (reference sequence).

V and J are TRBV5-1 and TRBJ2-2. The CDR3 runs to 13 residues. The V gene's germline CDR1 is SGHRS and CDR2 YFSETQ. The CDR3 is CASKRIRGGELFF.

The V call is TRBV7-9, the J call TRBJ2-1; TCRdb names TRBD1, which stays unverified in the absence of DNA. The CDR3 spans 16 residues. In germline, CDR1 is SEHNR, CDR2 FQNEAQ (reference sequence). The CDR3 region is CASTSPAAKTYNEQFF.

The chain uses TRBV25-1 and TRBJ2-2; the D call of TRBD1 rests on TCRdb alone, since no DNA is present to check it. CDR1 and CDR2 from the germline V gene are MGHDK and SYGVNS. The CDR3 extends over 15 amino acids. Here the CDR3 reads CASSSTGINTGELFF.

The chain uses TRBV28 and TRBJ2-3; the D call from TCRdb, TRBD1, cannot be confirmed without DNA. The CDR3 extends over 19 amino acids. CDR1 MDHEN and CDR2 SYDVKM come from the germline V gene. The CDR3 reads CASRLKGAILRTSTDTQYF.

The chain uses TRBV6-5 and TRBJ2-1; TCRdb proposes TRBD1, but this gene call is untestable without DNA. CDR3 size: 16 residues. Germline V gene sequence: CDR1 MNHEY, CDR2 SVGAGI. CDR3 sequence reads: CASSYATGGVEDEQLF.

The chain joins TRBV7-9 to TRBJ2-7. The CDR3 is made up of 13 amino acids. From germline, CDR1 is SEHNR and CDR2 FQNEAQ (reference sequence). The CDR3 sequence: CASSFGFGDEQYF.

The CDR3 spells CASRQPGQGSAGELFF. The V call is TRBV6-2 or TRBV6-3, the J call TRBJ2-2; TCRdb lists TRBD1, though no DNA is available to test this call. Germline V lookup: CDR1 MNHEY, CDR2 SVGEGT. This CDR3 region has 16 residues.

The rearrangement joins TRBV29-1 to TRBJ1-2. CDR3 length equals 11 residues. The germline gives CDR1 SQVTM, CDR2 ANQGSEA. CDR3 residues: CSVELTDGYTF.

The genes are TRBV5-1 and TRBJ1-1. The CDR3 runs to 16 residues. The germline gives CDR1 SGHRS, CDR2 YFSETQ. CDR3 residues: CASSAMGLQGGTEAFF.

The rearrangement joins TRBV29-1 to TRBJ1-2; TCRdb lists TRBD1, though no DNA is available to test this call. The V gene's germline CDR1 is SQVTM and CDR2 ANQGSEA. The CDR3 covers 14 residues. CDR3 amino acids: CSVEDLRTGYGYTF.

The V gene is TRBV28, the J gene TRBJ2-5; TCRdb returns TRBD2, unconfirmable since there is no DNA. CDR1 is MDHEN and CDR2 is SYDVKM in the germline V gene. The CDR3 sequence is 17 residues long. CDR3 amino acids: CASSLSASGRLVKTQYF.

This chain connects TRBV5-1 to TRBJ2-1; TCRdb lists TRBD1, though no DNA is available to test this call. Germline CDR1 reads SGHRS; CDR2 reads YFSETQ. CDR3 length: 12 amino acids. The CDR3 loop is CASRIPTGALVF.

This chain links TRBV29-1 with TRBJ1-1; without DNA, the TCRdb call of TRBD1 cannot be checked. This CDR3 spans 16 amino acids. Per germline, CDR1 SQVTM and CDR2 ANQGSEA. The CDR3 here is CSVTGTGVFMNTEAFF.

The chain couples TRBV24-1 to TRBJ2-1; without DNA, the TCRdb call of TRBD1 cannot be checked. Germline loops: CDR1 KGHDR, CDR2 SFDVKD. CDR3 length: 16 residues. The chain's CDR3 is CATSDLRADSYNEQFF.